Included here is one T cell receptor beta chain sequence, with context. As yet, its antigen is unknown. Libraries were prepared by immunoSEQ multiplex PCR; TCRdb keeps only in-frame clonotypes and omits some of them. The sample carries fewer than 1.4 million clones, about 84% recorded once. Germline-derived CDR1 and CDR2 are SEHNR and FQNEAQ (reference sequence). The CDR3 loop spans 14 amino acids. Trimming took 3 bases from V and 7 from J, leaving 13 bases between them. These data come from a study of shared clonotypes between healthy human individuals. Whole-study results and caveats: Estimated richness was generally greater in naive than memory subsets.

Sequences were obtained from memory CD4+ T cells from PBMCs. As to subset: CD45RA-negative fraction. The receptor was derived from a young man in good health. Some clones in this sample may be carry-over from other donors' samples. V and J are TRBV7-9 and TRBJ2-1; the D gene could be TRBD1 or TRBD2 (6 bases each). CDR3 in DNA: TGTGCCAGCAGCTTCCGGGGGCACGGGAATGAGCAGTTCTTC. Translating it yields CASSFRGHGNEQFF.